The entry below describes one T cell receptor (beta chain). This clone was seen just once. Its binding antigen is unknown. No base-level quality is on record; no much larger clone is a single base apart. V is pared back by 4 bases and J by 2 bases, with 15 bases lying between the germline termini. Reading from cysteine to phenylalanine, the CDR3 counts 15 amino acids. The kept DNA is CDR3 alone, 45 bases in frame from the first base. From a lookup of the germline V gene, CDR1 and CDR2 are SGHRS and YFSETQ. This record belongs to a study of T cell responses to AZD1222 COVID-19 vaccine (dated by TCRdb to the early 2020s). About the full investigation: A total of more than 230 trial participants underwent TCR sequencing, of whom around 210 had received two doses of AZD1222 and about 25 had received two doses of the MenACWY control vaccine. Trial participants were enrolled by age into 18-55, 56-69 and 70-plus year subgroups, with around 150, 28 and 57 TCR-sequenced participants respectively. The study at large found these results: In the small 56-69-year group, the increase in depth fell short of significance, most likely because of low power. No day 14 peak-response samples were available, so repertoires were characterized only after the peak T cell response. Conclusions about previously exposed vaccinees are limited because only six or seven AZD1222 recipients were SARS-CoV-2 seropositive at baseline. Reportedly, close to half of the unique spike-specific TCRs recognized epitopes lying outside the regions that are mutated in the B.1.351 and B.1.1.7 variants. After two AZD1222 doses, spike-specific TCR breadth and depth were significantly higher than at day 0 and than in MenACWY recipients. The whole spike protein was spanned by vaccine-associated CD4 TCRs, and dominant responses were seen in regions 160-218 and 743-854. Participants were mostly white British, with more females than males. The authors suggested clonal diversity may have been underestimated.

This specimen's time point label, per the study, means: baseline before first vaccination. Read against the paper, the sample's treatment or condition label means: meningococcal conjugate vaccine given as trial control. Vaccinee samples came from UK trials COV001 and COV002, including a single-blind randomized controlled phase 2/3 trial of AZD1222 (ChAdOx1 nCoV-19) in healthy adults. For TCRbeta chain sequencing, PBMC samples were collected from trial participants at day 0 and at day 28 after the second dose. The CDR3 regions of human TCRbeta chains were subjected to immunosequencing. The source study handled its data this way. TCRs in the repertoires were matched against a reference library of SARS-CoV-2-specific TCRs that had been generated with the MIRA antigen-specificity platform. Breadth meant the fraction of unique TCRs that were SARS-CoV-2-associated, whereas depth meant the fraction of total T cells that were SARS-CoV-2-associated. Using the MIRA data, each spike-specific TCR was assigned both to the spike region to which the TCR was reactive and to a CD4 or CD8 class. Log10-transformed breadth and depth values were compared by one-way ANOVA with Sidak's multiple comparisons tests. Entries here come from immuneACCESS through TCRdb and include only in-frame sequences with V and J called. Some clones fail to appear in such tables; in the studies checked, an unresolved V gene covers under half of the shortfall, and the cause of the remainder is unknown. V and J calls and clone size are as listed in that table; D and trimming were resolved from the DNA. Present in this sample are about 83,000 clones, 88% of which were seen just once. The top ten constitute approximately 4.5% of the sample.

The chain employs TRBV5-1 and TRBJ2-5; TRBD1 is a possible D gene, resting on 5 matching bases. This clonotype was sampled from an adult in good health. This material consisted of peripheral blood, taken on day 0 of MenACWY control vaccination. The CDR3 reads CASSGARALQETQYF. The DNA is as follows: TGCGCCAGCAGCGGGGCCCGCGCCTTACAAGAGACCCAGTACTTC.